Here is one T cell receptor (beta chain) with its context. Method: immunoSEQ multiplex PCR; TCRdb's copy keeps in-frame clones and lacks some. The data contain about 130,000 clones, around 80% of them seen just once; the ten biggest clones take up about 18%. The data belong to a study of blood T cell repertoires in COVID-19. Sequencing was done on a sample of peripheral blood. This TCR was sampled from a man between 25 and 39 years old with COVID-19, enrolled during active disease.

CDR3 DNA sequence: TGTGCCAGCAGCTCAATCGGGAGGGCCGGCTCCTACGAGCAGTACTTC. Translating gives CASSSIGRAGSYEQYF. The chain has TRBV11-2 and TRBJ2-7; TRBD2 matches at 8 bases. CDR3 length: 16 amino acids. J was trimmed by 0 bases and V by 4 bases; bases with no gene match: 8. Germline-derived CDR1 and CDR2 are SGHAT and FQNNGV.